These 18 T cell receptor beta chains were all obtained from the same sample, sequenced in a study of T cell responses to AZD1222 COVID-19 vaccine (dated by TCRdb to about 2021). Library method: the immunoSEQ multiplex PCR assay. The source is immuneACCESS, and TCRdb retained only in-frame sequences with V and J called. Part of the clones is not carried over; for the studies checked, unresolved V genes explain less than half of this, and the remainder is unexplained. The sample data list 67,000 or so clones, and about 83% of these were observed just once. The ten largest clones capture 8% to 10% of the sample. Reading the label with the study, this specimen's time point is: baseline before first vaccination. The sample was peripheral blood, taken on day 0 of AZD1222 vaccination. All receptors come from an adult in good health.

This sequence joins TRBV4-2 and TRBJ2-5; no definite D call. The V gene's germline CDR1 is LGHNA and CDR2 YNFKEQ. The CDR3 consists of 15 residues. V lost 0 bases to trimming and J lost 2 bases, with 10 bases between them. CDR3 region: CASSQDVQLQETQYF. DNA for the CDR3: TGTGCCAGCAGCCAAGATGTACAGTTGCAAGAGACCCAGTACTTC.

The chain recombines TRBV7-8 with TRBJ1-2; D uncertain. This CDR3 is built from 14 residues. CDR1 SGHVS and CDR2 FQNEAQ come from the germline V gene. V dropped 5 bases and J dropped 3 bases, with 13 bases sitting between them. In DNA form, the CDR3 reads TGTGCCAGCAGCGTAGACGGTTCCTACTATGGCTACACCTTC. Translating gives CASSVDGSYYGYTF. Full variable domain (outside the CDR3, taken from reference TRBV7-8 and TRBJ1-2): GAGVSQSPRYKVAKRGQDVALRCDPISGHVSLFWYQQALGQGPEFLTYFQNEAQLDKSGLPSDRFFAERPEGSVSTLKIQRTQQEDSAVYLCASSVDGSYYGYTFGSGTRLTVV.

CDR3 sequence reads: CASSVDGRQNTEAFF. The CDR3 coding sequence is TGTGCCAGCAGCGTAGATGGGCGACAGAACACTGAAGCTTTCTTT. The rearrangement uses TRBV9 and TRBJ1-1; D uncertain. CDR3 length equals 15 residues. Germline V gene sequence: CDR1 SGDLS, CDR2 YYNGEE. The V end lost 0 bases, the J end lost 1 base, and 10 bases lay between the germline ends.

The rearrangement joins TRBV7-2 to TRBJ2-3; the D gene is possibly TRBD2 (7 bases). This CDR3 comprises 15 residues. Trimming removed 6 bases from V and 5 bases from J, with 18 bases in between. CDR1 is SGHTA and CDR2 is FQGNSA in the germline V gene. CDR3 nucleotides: TGTGCCAGCAGTCAACTGGGGGGGGGCCAAGATACGCAGTATTTT. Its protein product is CASSQLGGGQDTQYF.

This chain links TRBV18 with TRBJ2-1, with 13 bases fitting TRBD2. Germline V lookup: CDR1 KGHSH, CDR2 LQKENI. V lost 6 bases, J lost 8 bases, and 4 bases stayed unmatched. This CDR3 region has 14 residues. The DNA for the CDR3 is TGTGCCAGCTCCACTAGCGGGGGGGCCTATGAGCAGTTCTTC. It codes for CASSTSGGAYEQFF.

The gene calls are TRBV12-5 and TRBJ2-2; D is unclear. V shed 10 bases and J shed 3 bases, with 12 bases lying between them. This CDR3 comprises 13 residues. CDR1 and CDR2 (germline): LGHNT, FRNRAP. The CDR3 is CAIWASDTGELFF. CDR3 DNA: TGTGCTATCTGGGCGTCGGACACCGGGGAGCTGTTTTTT.

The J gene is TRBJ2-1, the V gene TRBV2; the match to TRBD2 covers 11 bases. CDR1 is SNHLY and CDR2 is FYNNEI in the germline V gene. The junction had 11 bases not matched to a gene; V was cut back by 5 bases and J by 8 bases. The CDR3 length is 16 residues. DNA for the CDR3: TGTGCCAGCAGTCGGATCCCTCGACTAGCGGGGTATGAGCAGTTCTTC. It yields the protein CASSRIPRLAGYEQFF.

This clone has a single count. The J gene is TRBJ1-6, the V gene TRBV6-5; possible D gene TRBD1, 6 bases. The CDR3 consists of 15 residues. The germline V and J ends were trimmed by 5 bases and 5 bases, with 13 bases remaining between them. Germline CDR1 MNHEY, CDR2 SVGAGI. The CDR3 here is CASSPWDINNSPLHF. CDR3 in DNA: TGTGCCAGCAGTCCGTGGGACATTAATAATTCACCCCTCCACTTT.

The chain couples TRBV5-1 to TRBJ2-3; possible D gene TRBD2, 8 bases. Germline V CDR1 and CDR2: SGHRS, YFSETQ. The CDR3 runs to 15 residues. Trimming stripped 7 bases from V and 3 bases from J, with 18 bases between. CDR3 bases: TGCGCCAGCCGCGGGACAGCGGGGGTAACAGATACGCAGTATTTT. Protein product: CASRGTAGVTDTQYF.

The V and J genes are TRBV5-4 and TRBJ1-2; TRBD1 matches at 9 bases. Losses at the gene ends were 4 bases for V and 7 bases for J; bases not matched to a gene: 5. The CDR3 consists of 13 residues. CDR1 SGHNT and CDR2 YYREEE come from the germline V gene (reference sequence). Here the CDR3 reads CASSQDRGFGYTF. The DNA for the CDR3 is TGTGCCAGCAGCCAGGACAGGGGATTTGGCTACACCTTC.

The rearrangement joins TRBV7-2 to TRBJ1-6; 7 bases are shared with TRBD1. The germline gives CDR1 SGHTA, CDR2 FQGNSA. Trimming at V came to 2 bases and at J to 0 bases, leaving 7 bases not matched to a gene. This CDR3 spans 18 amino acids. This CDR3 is CASSLTQGTSSYNSPLHF. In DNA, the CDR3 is TGTGCCAGCAGCTTAACACAGGGGACTAGCTCCTATAATTCACCCCTCCACTTT.

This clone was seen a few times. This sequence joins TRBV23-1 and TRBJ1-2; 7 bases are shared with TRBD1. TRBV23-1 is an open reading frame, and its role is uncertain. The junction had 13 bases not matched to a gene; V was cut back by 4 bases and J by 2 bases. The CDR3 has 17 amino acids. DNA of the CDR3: TGCGCCAGCAGTCTCCGCCAGAGGGACAGCAGAAACTATGGCTACACCTTC. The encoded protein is CASSLRQRDSRNYGYTF.

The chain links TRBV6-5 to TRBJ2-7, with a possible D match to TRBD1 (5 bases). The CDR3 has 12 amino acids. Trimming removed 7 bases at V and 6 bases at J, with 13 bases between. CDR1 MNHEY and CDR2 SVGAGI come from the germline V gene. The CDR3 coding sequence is TGTGCCAGCACCCAACAGGCTTCCGAGCAGTACTTC. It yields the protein CASTQQASEQYF.

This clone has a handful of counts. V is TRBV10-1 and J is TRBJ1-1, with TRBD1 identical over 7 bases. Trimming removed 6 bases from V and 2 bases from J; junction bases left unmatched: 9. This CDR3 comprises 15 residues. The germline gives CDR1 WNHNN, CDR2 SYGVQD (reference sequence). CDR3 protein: CASSEMTGPNTEAFF. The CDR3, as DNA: TGCGCCAGCAGCGAAATGACAGGGCCAAACACTGAAGCTTTCTTT.

This CDR3 reads CAWTSYGNTIYF. CDR3 DNA: TGTGCCTGGACCAGCTATGGAAACACCATATATTTT. This sequence joins TRBV30 and TRBJ1-3, with D unclear. Germline V gives CDR1 GTSNPN, CDR2 SVGIG (reference sequence). The length of the CDR3 is 12 residues. V was clipped by 4 bases and J by 3 bases, with 7 bases between them.

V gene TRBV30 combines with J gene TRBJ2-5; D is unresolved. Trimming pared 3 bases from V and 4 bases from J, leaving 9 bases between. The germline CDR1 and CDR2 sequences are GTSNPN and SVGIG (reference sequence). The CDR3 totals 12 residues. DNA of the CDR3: TGTGCCTGGAGCTTGACTGGAGAGACCCAGTACTTC. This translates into CAWSLTGETQYF.

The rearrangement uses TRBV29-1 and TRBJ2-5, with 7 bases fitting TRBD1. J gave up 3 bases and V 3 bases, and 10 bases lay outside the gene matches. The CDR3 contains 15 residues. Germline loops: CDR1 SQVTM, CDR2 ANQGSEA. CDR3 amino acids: CSVDGLIGGEETQYF. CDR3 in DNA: TGCAGCGTTGACGGTCTAATAGGGGGCGAAGAGACCCAGTACTTC.

DNA of the CDR3: TGTGCCAGCTCCCTTTACGTCCAGGGAGGTGGCTACACCTTC. Translating gives CASSLYVQGGGYTF. The rearrangement links TRBV7-2 to TRBJ1-2; the D gene is possibly TRBD1 (5 bases). The V gene lost 8 bases and the J gene lost 7 bases, with 20 bases spanning the gap. CDR1 and CDR2 (germline): SGHTA, FQGNSA. The CDR3 length is 14 residues.